This TCR beta chain was profiled in a study of cytomegalovirus exposure and HLA in healthy donors (dated by TCRdb to 2017 to 2019). Describing the broader study: An earlier analysis of roughly 500 of the donors reported 250 to 300 Gb of sequence data and roughly 110 million unique TCR beta sequences from some 180 million T cells. All discovery cohort repertoires had been generated on a single sequencing platform. To predict cytomegalovirus infection status, the study brought together high-throughput TCR immunosequencing, statistical association of individual TCRs with disease status, and machine learning. A handful of DR-DQ haplotypes were handled as single units for association and clustering because linkage in the cohort was strong. Of the roughly 400 genotyped donors, approximately 83% fell in the genetic ancestry cluster associated with self-reported Caucasian donors. To study patterns of TCR occurrence, a later analysis re-analyzed previously published TCR beta repertoires from several hundred donors and added high-resolution HLA genotyping. A separate validation cohort of about 110 different subjects was used in addition to the approximately 640-subject first cohort. Typing coverage varied by locus: roughly 629-640 donors for A, B, C, DRB1 and DQB1; roughly 520 for DQA1; over 600 for DPA1; 400 to 480 for DPB1. The later analysis used no new phenotypic data to find candidate immune exposures, relying instead on TCR beta sequences and their occurrence across donors. Using immunosequencing, the study profiled T cell repertoires from around 670 subjects and related those repertoires to cytomegalovirus serostatus. Donor age, sex, ethnicity and CMV serostatus were collected together with the repertoire data. A later genetic analysis used genome-wide SNP genotypes for about 55% of the 666 donors, treating that subset as a discovery cohort. To decide whether each TCR beta V gene segment behaved as functional or pseudogenic, an earlier analysis of several hundred of the donors relied on high-throughput TCR beta sequencing. Approximately 300 gigabases of sequencing data and some 85 million unique TCR sequences were included in an early release covering about 600 HLA-typed donors. The study aimed to test whether cataloging public T cell receptors could reveal signatures of past pathogen exposure. Class I and class II HLA loci were covered by the typing at four-digit resolution. Among about 400 genotyped donors of the cohort, an average of approximately 240,000 unique TCR beta nucleotide sequences was sequenced per donor, of which about 19% were non-productive.

Overall study outcomes, separate from this receptor: In a later analysis, HLA-associated TCR beta chains showed more clonal expansion and lower generation probabilities than non-associated chains that were equally common. A few of the identified cytomegalovirus-associated TCR beta chains were confirmed in vitro to be specific for cytomegalovirus antigens. Most TCR sequences were seen in very few donors, while some public TCRs were found in many individuals. A cluster of highly shared sequence variants was judged likely to be a technical artifact of the sequencing pipeline. Compared with the approximately 600-donor mean, donors in an Asian-associated ancestry cluster had fewer N-insertions in productive TCRs, according to a later genetic analysis. Linkage disequilibrium might explain the correlated functional status among segregating V segments, but an unknown experimental factor could not be ruled out. Assigning TCR associations to individual alleles was difficult when HLA alleles, especially DR and DQ, strongly co-occurred. For the cohort, immune exposure information was limited to CMV serostatus. A later genetic analysis associated a missense DCLRE1C variant with V-gene and J-gene trimming of TCR beta chains, and an independent cohort replicated the association. Only TCR beta chains were sequenced in this cohort, and the absence of alpha or paired-chain data limited detectable features. A further reported finding was that TCR beta sequences accurately predicted the HLA-A and HLA-B alleles for most subjects in the first cohort. According to a later analysis, most CMV-associated TCR beta chains appeared to be HLA-restricted, and the HLA associations seemed to be driven largely by CMV exposure. At a false discovery rate of 0.05, a later analysis linked approximately 18,000 TCR beta sequences to specific HLA alleles. The study listed 150 to 200 TCR beta chains as associated with cytomegalovirus. An earlier analysis of several hundred of the donors showed that most TCR beta V segments appeared in productive rearrangements either about 90% or about 30% of the time, which broadly matched IMGT annotations. According to a later analysis, TCR association rates differed among HLA loci, with DRB1 alleles showing the most associated TCRs and HLA-C alleles showing the fewest. HLA typing was unavailable for some donors at each locus, so association tests used only the typed subset. Some 15 rarely observed V segments, including chromosome 9 orphons, were excluded from the earlier analysis of several hundred of the donors because counts were too low. In both the original and validation cohorts, the classifier was reported to diagnose cytomegalovirus status with high specificity and sensitivity. In a later analysis, several top co-occurrence clusters were reported to appear linked to parvovirus B19, influenza, CMV and Epstein-Barr virus. The authors suggested that the approach could potentially be generalized to other disease states and immunological phenotypes. Presence/absence analyses assumed roughly uniform sequencing depth across donors, an assumption that may not hold. Some IMGT-functional V segments, including TRBV6-2 and TRBV6-3, could not be told apart with the 87-base-pair reads, so those segments were excluded.

On this clone: The antigen this receptor binds is unknown. Per-nucleotide qualities are absent, and no much larger clonotype sits a single base away.

The cohort comprised 710 or so healthy bone marrow donors. At the time of sampling, every cohort member was nominally healthy, though immune exposures that went unrecorded were likely present. The donor was CMV seropositive and was included in the group of 250 to 300 seropositive cohort members. A peripheral blood sample was collected from each donor, and TCR beta sequencing was performed on peripheral blood mononuclear cells. Genomic DNA extraction from the blood cell samples was performed with the Qiagen DNeasy Blood Extraction Kit. Libraries were prepared through the immunoSEQ multiplex PCR assay. A mixture of 60 forward primers for TCR Vbeta segments and 13 reverse primers for TCR Jbeta segments was used in the multiplex PCR. Amplification of the CDR3 region of rearranged TCR beta genes was performed with a multiplex PCR assay on genomic DNA. Amplified TCR beta libraries were sequenced as 87-base-pair reads on the Illumina HiSeq System. Turning to the authors' computational methods: In a later analysis, roughly 80 million unique TCR beta chains were counted across the approximately 620 repertoires, and approximately 11 million of these chains were shared by at least two donors. Raw reads were error-corrected and collapsed into unique sequences by a nearest-neighbor algorithm in which closely related sequences were merged to remove PCR and sequencing errors. V, D and J gene segments were assigned by aligning CDR3 sequences to IMGT reference sequences. For a sequence to be retained, at least a six-nucleotide match to both a V gene segment and a J gene segment was required. Rearrangements were called productive when the CDR3 lacked stop codons and stayed in frame with V and J; all others were non-productive. CDR3 was defined by IMGT convention, running from the second conserved V-encoded cysteine to the conserved J-encoded phenylalanine. Sequences without an unambiguous match to a single V gene segment were excluded from the earlier analysis of a few hundred of the donors. In an earlier analysis of approximately 550 of the donors, V segments were called functional above 56.7% productive rearrangements and were called segregating when the between-donor standard deviation exceeded 5%. A statistical classification framework was built to diagnose cytomegalovirus status from the catalog of TCR beta chain sequences. A later analysis assigned V and J genes by comparing TCR nucleotide sequences with IMGT/GENE-DB human TR gene sequences. A later analysis assigned CDR3 sequences and most-parsimonious VDJ recombination scenarios with the TCRdist pipeline. A later analysis defined each TCR beta chain by its CDR3 amino acid sequence plus V-gene family, and excluded reads lacking a unique V-gene family. To address suspected cross-contamination and a sequencing artifact, a later analysis removed approximately 600 highly shared, low-generation-probability nucleotide sequences. A later analysis calculated a clonal expansion index for each public chain from normalized within-repertoire ranks of inferred template counts. A later analysis computed generation probabilities with a VDJ recombination model fitted to out-of-frame rearrangements, and checked the results against IGoR. A later analysis scored TCR-TCR, TCR-HLA and TCR-CMV co-occurrence with hypergeometric tests, applying a repertoire-size bias correction to TCR pairs. In a later analysis, false discovery rates were estimated by permuting HLA or CMV assignments 20 times. A later analysis grouped co-occurring TCRs with DBSCAN, adding TCRdist sequence similarity when clustering within HLA-allele-positive subsets. Co-occurrence clustering excluded repertoires with fewer than 30,000 or more than 120,000 public chains, plus five with anomalous nucleotide sharing. The table was pulled from immuneACCESS by TCRdb, which kept in-frame rearrangements only. Such tables lose some clones; where checked, under half of the loss comes from unresolved V genes, and the rest has no known cause. The V and J calls and the clone size are those of that table, but D and trimming were determined from the DNA. Recorded for this sample are about 160,000 clones; roughly four fifths of them occurred a single time. Less than 5% of the sample is in the top ten clones.

Including cysteine and phenylalanine, the CDR3 has 13 amino acids. Left in the record is the CDR3 DNA by itself, 39 bases read in frame from the first base. The junction shows trimming of 3 bases on V and 4 bases on J, plus 9 bases between the germline ends. Per the germline V gene, ENHRY is the CDR1 and SYGVKD is the CDR2. Recombination joined TRBV10-3 with TRBJ1-1, with no reliable assignment of the D segment. Sequencing used PBMCs. The origin of this receptor is a man aged 45-65 years in good health and CMV-seropositive. The CDR3 protein is CAISDLEGTEAFF. The sequenced DNA is TGTGCCATCAGTGATTTGGAGGGCACTGAAGCTTTCTTT.